One and the same sample provided the 11 T cell receptor beta chains below, sequenced in a study of cytomegalovirus exposure and HLA in healthy donors. 13 Jbeta primers and 60 Vbeta primers were used for the PCR. Sequencing was performed with immunoSEQ multiplex PCR; in TCRdb, only in-frame clones are kept and a portion is missing. The sample holds approximately 140,000 clones, around 79% seen once. Specimen: PBMCs. The origin of the receptors is a female donor in good health and CMV-seronegative.

This chain links TRBV5-1 with TRBJ1-2; 9 bases are a match to TRBD1. The CDR3 consists of 15 residues. The germline V gene has CDR1 SGHRS and CDR2 YFSETQ. The V segment lost 3 bases and the J segment 2 bases; nucleotides outside the gene matches: 5. CDR3 nucleotide sequence: TGCGCCAGCAGCTGGGCCGGGACAGGGAACTATGGCTACACCTTC. As protein: CASSWAGTGNYGYTF. Combining the CDR3 with reference TRBV5-1 and TRBJ1-2 gives the whole variable domain KAGVTQTPRYLIKTRGQQVTLSCSPISGHRSVSWYQQTPGQGLQFLFEYFSETQRNKGNFPGRFSGRQFSNSRSEMNVSTLELGDSALYLCASSWAGTGNYGYTFGSGTRLTVV.

This chain links TRBV6-5 with TRBJ1-2, with D possibly matching TRBD1 (6 bases). Trimming stripped 9 bases from V and 8 bases from J, with 22 bases between. This CDR3 is built from 14 residues. Germline V gene data show CDR1 as MNHEY and CDR2 as SVGAGI. The CDR3 region is CASRTAAGAGGYTF. In nucleotides, the CDR3 is TGTGCCAGTAGGACAGCAGCTGGGGCTGGGGGCTACACCTTC.

The chain employs TRBV27 and TRBJ2-7; TRBD2 matches 9 bases. CDR1 is MNHEY, CDR2 SMNVEV, per germline (reference sequence). This CDR3 contains 19 residues. V shed 3 bases, J shed 2 bases, and the junction held 17 bases outside the gene matches. The CDR3 spells CASSFRASGIGAVPYEQYF. The CDR3 coding sequence is TGTGCCAGCAGTTTCAGGGCTAGCGGGATCGGTGCAGTCCCCTACGAGCAGTACTTC.

The chain recombines TRBV7-6 with TRBJ2-5; D is unresolved. CDR3 size: 16 residues. The V and J ends lost 6 bases and 1 base respectively, with 18 bases between them. Germline CDR1 reads SGHVS; CDR2 reads FNYEAQ. The CDR3 coding sequence is TGTGCCAGCAGTACTTATGGAGAGCAGTTCCAAGAGACCCAGTACTTC. Translation: CASSTYGEQFQETQYF.

V usage is TRBV4-3 and J usage is TRBJ1-6; the D gene is possibly TRBD1 (5 bases). Trimming shortened V by 1 base and J by 9 bases, and 19 bases separated the two germline ends. Germline CDR1 LGHNA, CDR2 YSLEER. This CDR3 has 17 amino acids. CDR3 nucleotides: TGCGCCAGCAGCCAAGCCCACGGTGGGGGGTTGGGTTCACCCCTCCACTTT. Its translation: CASSQAHGGGLGSPLHF.

This chain uses TRBV5-8 with TRBJ2-7; 15 bases agree with TRBD2. The CDR3 length is 16 residues. The V gene's germline CDR1 is SGHTS and CDR2 YDEGEE. After removal of 3 bases from V and 4 bases from J, the junction contained 5 bases not matched to a gene. CDR3 sequence (DNA): TGTGCCAGCAGCTCCGGGACTAGCGGGAGGTTTTACGAGCAGTACTTC. Amino acid sequence: CASSSGTSGRFYEQYF. Together with reference TRBV5-8 and TRBJ2-7, the CDR3 gives the full variable domain: EAGVTQSPTHLIKTRGQQATLRCSPISGHTSVYWYQQALGLGLQFLLWYDEGEERNRGNFPPRFSGRQFPNYSSELNVNALELEDSALYLCASSSGTSGRFYEQYFGPGTRLTVT.

The chain links TRBV27 to TRBJ2-3, with D perhaps TRBD1 (5 bases). This CDR3 contains 12 residues. The V and J ends lost 5 bases and 5 bases respectively, with 8 bases between them. Germline CDR1 MNHEY, CDR2 SMNVEV (reference sequence). The CDR3 loop reads CASSPDIDTQYF. Written as DNA, the CDR3 is TGTGCCAGCAGTCCGGACATAGATACGCAGTATTTT.

The V call is TRBV7-2, the J call TRBJ1-2; the D gene is possibly TRBD1 (5 bases). With 3 bases removed from V and 6 bases from J, the gap between germline ends came to 11 bases. The germline gives CDR1 SGHTA, CDR2 FQGNSA. The CDR3 consists of 13 residues. Here the CDR3 reads CASSLQAGDGYTF. The CDR3 region has the DNA TGTGCCAGCAGCTTGCAGGCGGGGGATGGCTACACCTTC.

This clone was recorded only once. This chain uses TRBV6-6 with TRBJ2-7; 11 bases align to TRBD2. The germline V gene encodes CDR1 MNHNY and CDR2 SVGAGI (reference sequence). After removal of 4 bases from V and 3 bases from J, the junction contained 2 bases not matched to a gene. CDR3 length equals 14 residues. CDR3 loop: CASSWGLADYEQYF. The CDR3 region has the DNA TGTGCCAGCAGTTGGGGACTAGCGGACTACGAGCAGTACTTC.

This clone came up once. The J gene is TRBJ2-4, the V gene TRBV18; TRBD1 agrees at 8 bases. The CDR3 totals 16 residues. The trim removed 2 bases at V and 0 bases at J, leaving 3 bases unmatched. Germline loops: CDR1 KGHSH, CDR2 LQKENI. The CDR3 sequence: CASSPRTGIAKNIQYF. The CDR3 DNA sequence: TGTGCCAGCTCACCAAGGACAGGGATAGCCAAAAACATTCAGTACTTC.

The V gene is TRBV7-9, the J gene TRBJ1-4, with 8 bases identical to TRBD1. The V gene's germline CDR1 is SEHNR and CDR2 FQNEAQ (reference sequence). Trimming cost V 5 bases and J 5 bases; bases outside gene matches: 4. The CDR3 covers 14 residues. CDR3 DNA sequence: TGTGCCAGCAGCCAGCGACAGGGGAATGAAAAACTGTTTTTT. Its translation: CASSQRQGNEKLFF. The variable domain in full, with the rest retrieved from reference TRBV7-9 and TRBJ1-4, is DTGVSQNPRHKITKRGQNVTFRCDPISEHNRLYWYRQTLGQGPEFLTYFQNEAQLEKSRLLSDRFSAERPKGSFSTLEIQRTEQGDSAMYLCASSQRQGNEKLFFGSGTQLSVL.